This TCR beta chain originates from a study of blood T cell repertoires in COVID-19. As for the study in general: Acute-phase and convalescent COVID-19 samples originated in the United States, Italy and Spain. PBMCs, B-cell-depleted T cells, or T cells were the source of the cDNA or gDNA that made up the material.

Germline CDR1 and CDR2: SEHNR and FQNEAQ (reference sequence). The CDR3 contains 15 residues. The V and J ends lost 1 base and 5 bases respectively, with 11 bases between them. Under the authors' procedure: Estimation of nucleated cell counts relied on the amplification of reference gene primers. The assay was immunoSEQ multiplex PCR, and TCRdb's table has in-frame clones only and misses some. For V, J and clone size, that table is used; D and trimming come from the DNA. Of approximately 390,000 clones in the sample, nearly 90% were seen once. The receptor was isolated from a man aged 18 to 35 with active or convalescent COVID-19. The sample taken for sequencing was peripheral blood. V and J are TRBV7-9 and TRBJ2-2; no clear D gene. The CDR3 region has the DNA TGTGCCAGCAGCTTAGATATAACTCCTACCGGGGAGCTGTTTTTT. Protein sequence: CASSLDITPTGELFF.